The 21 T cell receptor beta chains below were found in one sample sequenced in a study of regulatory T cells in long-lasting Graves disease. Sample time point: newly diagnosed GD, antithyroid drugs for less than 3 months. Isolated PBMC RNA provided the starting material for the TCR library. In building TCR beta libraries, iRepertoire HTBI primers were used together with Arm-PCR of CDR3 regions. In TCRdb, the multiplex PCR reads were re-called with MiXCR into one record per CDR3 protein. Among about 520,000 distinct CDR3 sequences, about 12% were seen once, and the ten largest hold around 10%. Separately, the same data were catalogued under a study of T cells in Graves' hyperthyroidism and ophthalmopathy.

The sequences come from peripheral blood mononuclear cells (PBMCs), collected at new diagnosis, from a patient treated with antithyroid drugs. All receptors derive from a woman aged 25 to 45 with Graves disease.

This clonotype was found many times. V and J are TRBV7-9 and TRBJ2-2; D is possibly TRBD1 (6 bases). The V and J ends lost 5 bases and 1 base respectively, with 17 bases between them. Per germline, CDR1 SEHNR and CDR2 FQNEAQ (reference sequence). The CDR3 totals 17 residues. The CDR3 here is CASSPAFGGLNTGELFF. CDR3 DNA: TGTGCCAGCAGCCCCGCGTTTGGGGGCTTGAACACCGGGGAGCTGTTTTTT. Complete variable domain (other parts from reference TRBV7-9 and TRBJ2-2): DTGVSQNPRHKITKRGQNVTFRCDPISEHNRLYWYRQTLGQGPEFLTYFQNEAQLEKSRLLSDRFSAERPKGSFSTLEIQRTEQGDSAMYLCASSPAFGGLNTGELFFGEGSRLTVL.

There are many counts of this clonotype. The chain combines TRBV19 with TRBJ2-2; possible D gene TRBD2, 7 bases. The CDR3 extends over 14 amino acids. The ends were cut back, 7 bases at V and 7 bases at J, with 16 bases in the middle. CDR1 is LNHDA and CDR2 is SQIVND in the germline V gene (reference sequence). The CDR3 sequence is CASTGGHGDGELFF. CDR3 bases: TGTGCCAGTACCGGGGGGCATGGTGACGGGGAGCTGTTTTTT.

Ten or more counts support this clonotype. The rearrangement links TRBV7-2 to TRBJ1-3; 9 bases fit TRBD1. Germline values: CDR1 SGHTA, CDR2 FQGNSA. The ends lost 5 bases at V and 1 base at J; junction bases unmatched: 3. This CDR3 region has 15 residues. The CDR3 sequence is CASSTDRGSGNTIYF. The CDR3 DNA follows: TGTGCCAGCAGCACCGACAGGGGGTCTGGAAACACCATATATTTT.

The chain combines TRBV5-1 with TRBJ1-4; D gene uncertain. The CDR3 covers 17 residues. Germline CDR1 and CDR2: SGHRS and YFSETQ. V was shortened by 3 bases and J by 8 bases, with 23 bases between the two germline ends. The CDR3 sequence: CASSSPADSSEGEKLFF. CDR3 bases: TGCGCCAGCAGCTCCCCGGCGGATTCAAGCGAGGGAGAAAAACTGTTTTTT.

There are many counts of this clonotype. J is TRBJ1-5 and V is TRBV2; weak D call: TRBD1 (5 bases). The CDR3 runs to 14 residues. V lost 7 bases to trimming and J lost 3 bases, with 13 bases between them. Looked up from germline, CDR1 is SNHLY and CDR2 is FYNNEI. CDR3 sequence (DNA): TGTGCCAGCAATCGGGCGGGGGACAATCAGCCCCAGCATTTT. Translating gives CASNRAGDNQPQHF.

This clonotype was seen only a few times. The CDR3 nucleotides are TGCAGTGCTAGAGAACCCTGGGACAGAGAAAATGAAAAACTGTTTTTT. Protein: CSAREPWDRENEKLFF. V and J are TRBV20-1 and TRBJ1-4; 7 bases are a match to TRBD1. The CDR3 totals 16 residues. Germline V lookup: CDR1 DFQATT, CDR2 SNEGSKA (reference sequence). Trimming at V came to 0 bases and at J to 5 bases, leaving 9 bases not matched to a gene.

Here the CDR3 DNA reads TGCGCCAGCAGTCCTCATCTCTTAGGACTAGCGGGGGACTACGAGCAGTACTTC. Residues: CASSPHLLGLAGDYEQYF. The chain has TRBV4-1 and TRBJ2-7, with 13 bases lining up with TRBD2. The CDR3 consists of 18 residues. Germline V lookup: CDR1 MGHRA, CDR2 YSYEKL. With 6 bases clipped from V and 3 bases from J, the junction kept 14 bases outside the gene matches.

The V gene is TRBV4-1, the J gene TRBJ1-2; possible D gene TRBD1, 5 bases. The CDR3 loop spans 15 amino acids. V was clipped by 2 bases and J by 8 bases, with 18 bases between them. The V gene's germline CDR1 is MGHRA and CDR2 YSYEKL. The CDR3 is CASSQRPPGPRGYTF. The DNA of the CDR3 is TGCGCCAGCAGCCAAAGGCCCCCGGGGCCCAGGGGCTACACCTTC.

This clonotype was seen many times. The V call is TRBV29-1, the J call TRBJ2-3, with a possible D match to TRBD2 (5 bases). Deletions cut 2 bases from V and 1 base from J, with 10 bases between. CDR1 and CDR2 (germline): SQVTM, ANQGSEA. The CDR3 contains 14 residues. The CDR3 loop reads CSVESPAGTDTQYF. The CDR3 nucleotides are TGCAGCGTTGAAAGCCCAGCGGGCACAGATACGCAGTATTTT.

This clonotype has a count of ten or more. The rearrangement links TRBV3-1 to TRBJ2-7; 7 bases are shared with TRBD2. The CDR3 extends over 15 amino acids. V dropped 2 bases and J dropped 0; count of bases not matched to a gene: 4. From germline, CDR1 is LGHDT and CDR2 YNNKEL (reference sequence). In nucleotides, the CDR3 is TGTGCCAGCAGCCAAATCGGGAGGAGCTCCTACGAGCAGTACTTC. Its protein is CASSQIGRSSYEQYF.

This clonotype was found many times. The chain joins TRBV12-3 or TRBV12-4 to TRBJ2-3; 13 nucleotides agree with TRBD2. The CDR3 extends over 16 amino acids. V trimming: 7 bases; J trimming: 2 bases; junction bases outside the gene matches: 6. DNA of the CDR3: TGTGCCAGCAATAGACTAGCGGGAGGTATCACAGATACGCAGTATTTT. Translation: CASNRLAGGITDTQYF.

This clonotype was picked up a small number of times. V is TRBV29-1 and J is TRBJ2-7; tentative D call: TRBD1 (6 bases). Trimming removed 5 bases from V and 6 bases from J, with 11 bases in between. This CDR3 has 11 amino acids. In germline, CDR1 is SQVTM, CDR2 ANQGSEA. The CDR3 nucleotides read TGCAGCGTTAGAACAGGGTTCGAGCAGTACTTC. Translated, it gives CSVRTGFEQYF.

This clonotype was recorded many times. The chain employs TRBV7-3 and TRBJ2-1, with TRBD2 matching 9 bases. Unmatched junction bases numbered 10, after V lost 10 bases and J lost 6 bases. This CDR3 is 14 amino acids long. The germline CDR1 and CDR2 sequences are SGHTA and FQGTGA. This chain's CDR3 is CATSSGRPPNEQFF. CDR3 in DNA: TGTGCCACTTCGAGCGGGAGGCCCCCCAATGAGCAGTTCTTC.

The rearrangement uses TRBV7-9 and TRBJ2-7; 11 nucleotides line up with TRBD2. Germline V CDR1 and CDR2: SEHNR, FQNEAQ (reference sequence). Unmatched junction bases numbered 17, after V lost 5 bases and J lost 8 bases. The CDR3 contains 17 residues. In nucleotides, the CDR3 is TGTGCCAGCAGCCCAGTCCCCCCACTAGCGGGAGAGTACAAGCAGTACTTC. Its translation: CASSPVPPLAGEYKQYF.

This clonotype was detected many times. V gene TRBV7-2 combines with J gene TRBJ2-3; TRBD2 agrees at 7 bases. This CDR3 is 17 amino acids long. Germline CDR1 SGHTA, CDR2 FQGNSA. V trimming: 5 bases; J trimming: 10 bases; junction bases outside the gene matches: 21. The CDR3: CASSKRGGAGPVGAQYF. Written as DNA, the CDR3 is TGTGCCAGCAGCAAGAGGGGAGGGGCGGGCCCCGTCGGGGCGCAGTATTTT.

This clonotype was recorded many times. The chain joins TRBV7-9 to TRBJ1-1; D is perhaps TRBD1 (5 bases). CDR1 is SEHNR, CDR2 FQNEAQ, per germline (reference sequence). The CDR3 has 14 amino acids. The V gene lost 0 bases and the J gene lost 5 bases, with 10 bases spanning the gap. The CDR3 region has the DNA TGTGCCAGCAGCTTAGCGGACACCTGGACTGAAGCTTTCTTT. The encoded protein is CASSLADTWTEAFF.

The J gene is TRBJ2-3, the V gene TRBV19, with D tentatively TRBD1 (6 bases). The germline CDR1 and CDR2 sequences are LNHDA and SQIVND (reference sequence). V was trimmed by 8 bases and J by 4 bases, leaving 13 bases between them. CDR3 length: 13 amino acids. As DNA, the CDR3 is TGTGCCAGTTCCACAGGGTTCCCAGATACGCAGTATTTT. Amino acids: CASSTGFPDTQYF. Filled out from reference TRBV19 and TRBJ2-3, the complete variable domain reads DGGITQSPKYLFRKEGQNVTLSCEQNLNHDAMYWYRQDPGQGLRLIYYSQIVNDFQKGDIAEGYSVSREKKESFPLTVTSAQKNPTAFYLCASSTGFPDTQYFGPGTRLTVL.

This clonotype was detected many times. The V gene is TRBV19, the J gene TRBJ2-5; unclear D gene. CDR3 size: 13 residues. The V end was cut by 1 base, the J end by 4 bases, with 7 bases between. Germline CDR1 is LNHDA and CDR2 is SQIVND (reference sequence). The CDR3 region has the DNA TGTGCCAGTAGTATAGGGTGGACAGAGACCCAGTACTTC. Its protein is CASSIGWTETQYF. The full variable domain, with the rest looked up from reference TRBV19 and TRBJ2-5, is DGGITQSPKYLFRKEGQNVTLSCEQNLNHDAMYWYRQDPGQGLRLIYYSQIVNDFQKGDIAEGYSVSREKKESFPLTVTSAQKNPTAFYLCASSIGWTETQYFGPGTRLLVL.

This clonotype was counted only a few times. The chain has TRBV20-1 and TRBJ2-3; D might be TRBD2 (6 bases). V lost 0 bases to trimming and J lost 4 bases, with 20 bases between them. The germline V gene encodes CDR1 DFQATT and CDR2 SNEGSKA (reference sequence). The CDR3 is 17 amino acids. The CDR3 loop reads CSARDHGSLRRADTQYF. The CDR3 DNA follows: TGCAGTGCTAGAGATCACGGCAGCCTGAGGAGGGCAGATACGCAGTATTTT.

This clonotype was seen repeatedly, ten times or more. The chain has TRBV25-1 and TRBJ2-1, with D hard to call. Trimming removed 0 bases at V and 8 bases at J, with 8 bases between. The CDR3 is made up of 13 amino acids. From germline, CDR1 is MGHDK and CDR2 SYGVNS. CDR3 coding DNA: TGTGCCAGCAGTGAATATGGTAGCTATGAGCAGTTCTTC. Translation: CASSEYGSYEQFF.

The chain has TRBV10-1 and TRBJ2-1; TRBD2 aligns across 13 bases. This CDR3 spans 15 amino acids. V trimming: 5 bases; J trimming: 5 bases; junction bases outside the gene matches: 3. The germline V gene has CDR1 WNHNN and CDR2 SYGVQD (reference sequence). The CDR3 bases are TGCGCCAGCAGTACGGGACTAGCGGGGAACAATGAGCAGTTCTTC. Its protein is CASSTGLAGNNEQFF.